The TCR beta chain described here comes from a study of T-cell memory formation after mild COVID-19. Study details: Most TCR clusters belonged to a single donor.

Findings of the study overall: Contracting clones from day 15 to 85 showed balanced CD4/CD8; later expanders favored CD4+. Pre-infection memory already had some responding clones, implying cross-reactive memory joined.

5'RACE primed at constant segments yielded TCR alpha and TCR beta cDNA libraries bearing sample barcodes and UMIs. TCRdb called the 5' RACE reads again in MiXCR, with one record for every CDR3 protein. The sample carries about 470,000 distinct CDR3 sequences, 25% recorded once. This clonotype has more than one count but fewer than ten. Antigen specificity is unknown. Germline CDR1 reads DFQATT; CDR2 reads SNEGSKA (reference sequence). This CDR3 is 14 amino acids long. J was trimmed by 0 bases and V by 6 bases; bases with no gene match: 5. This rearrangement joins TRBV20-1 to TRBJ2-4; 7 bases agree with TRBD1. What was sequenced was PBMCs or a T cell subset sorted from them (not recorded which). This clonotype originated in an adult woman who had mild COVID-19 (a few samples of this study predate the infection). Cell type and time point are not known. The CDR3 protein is CSAITGAAKNIQYF. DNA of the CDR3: TGCAGTGCGATAACAGGGGCAGCCAAAAACATTCAGTACTTC.